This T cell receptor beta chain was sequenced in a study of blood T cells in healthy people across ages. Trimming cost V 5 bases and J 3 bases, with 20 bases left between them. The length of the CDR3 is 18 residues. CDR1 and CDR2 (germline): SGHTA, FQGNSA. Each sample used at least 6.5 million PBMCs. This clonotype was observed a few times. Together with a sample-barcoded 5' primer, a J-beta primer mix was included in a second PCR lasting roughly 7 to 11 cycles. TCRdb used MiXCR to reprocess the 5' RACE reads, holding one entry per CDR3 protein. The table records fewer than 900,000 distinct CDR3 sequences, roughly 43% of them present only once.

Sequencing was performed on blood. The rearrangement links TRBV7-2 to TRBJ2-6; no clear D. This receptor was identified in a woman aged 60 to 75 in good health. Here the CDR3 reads CASSHRPMVWVGANVLTF. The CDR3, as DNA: TGTGCCAGCAGCCATAGGCCCATGGTATGGGTTGGGGCCAACGTCCTGACTTTC.